Listed below are T cell receptor beta chains from one sample, sequenced in a study of blood T cell repertoires in COVID-19. This table comes from immunoSEQ multiplex PCR, and its TCRdb copy is limited to in-frame clones, with some not included. The sample yields 400,000 or so clones, about nine tenths seen once. The material sequenced was PBMCs or T cells enriched from blood (not recorded which). The receptors originated from a man aged 18 to 35 who had recovered from COVID-19. Each CDR3 is given with its conserved first and last residue. The D gene is left open where the match is weak. Size tells how often a clone was seen (once, few, many) or the class of an expanded clone, and some rows leave it out.

v_gene	d_gene	j_gene	abundance	CDR3nt	CDR3aa
TRBV5-6	.	TRBJ1-2	.	TGTGCCAGCAGCTTGGAGGGCAGGGTGGAGGGCTACACCTTC	CASSLEGRVEGYTF
TRBV24-1	TRBD2	TRBJ2-1	.	TGTGCCACCAGTGATTCGACTAGCGGAACTTACAATGAGCAGTTCTTC	CATSDSTSGTYNEQFF
TRBV19	.	TRBJ1-2	few	TGTGCCAGTAGTAGAGGTGAGGCAAACTATGGCTACACCTTC	CASSRGEANYGYTF
TRBV14	.	TRBJ1-1	few	TGTGCCAGCAGCCAACCTCCTCCGGCTGAAGCTTTCTTT	CASSQPPPAEAFF
TRBV10-3	TRBD1	TRBJ1-5	.	TGTGCCATCAGTGAGTCGAAACAGGGGAGTCAGCCCCAGCATTTT	CAISESKQGSQPQHF
TRBV5-5	.	TRBJ2-5	few	TGTGCCAGCAGCTTGGACGGGAGTAGGGGCGAGACCCAGTACTTC	CASSLDGSRGETQYF
TRBV27	TRBD1	TRBJ1-6	once	TGTGCCAGCCCCCCCCCGTGGACAGGGTATAATTCACCCCTCCACTTT	CASPPPWTGYNSPLHF
TRBV5-1	.	TRBJ2-3	.	TGCGCCAGCAGCTTCCTCCGGGGGGCAATTGGAGATACGCAGTATTTT	CASSFLRGAIGDTQYF
TRBV5-1	.	TRBJ2-3	.	TGCGCCAGCAGCTTGGGAGGCTATAGCGGCACAGATACGCAGTATTTT	CASSLGGYSGTDTQYF
TRBV24-1	.	TRBJ1-6	.	TGTGCCACCAGTGCCTCCCGGGGTTCACCCCTCCACTTT	CATSASRGSPLHF
TRBV28	TRBD1	TRBJ1-3	.	TGTGCCAGCAAACAGGGGGTATGGGGAGGTTCTTCTACAAACACCATATATTTT	CASKQGVWGGSSTNTIYF
TRBV7-2	TRBD1	TRBJ2-1	.	TGTGCCAGCAGCTCGACAGGGGGCTCCTACAATGAGCAGTTCTTC	CASSSTGGSYNEQFF
TRBV5-1	.	TRBJ1-1	once	TGCGCCAGCAGCCTCCGGGAGCCAAACACTGAAGCTTTCTTT	CASSLREPNTEAFF
TRBV29-1	.	TRBJ1-1	.	TGCAGCGCCGGACAGTCCTCCTTTCCTGAAGCTTTCTTT	CSAGQSSFPEAFF
TRBV5-1	.	TRBJ1-2	.	TGCGCCAGCAGCTTGGGCAGGAGGGTTGACTATGGCTACACCTTC	CASSLGRRVDYGYTF
TRBV2	TRBD1	TRBJ2-1	.	TGTGCCAGCAGTGGAGGGACAGGGTCCTACAATGAGCAGTTCTTC	CASSGGTGSYNEQFF
TRBV7-8	TRBD1	TRBJ1-2	.	TGTGCCAGCAGCCCTAGACAGGGAGGTGGCTACACCTTC	CASSPRQGGGYTF
TRBV7-2	.	TRBJ1-1	.	TGTGCCAGCAGCTTATACGCAGGGACTAACACTGAAGCTTTCTTT	CASSLYAGTNTEAFF
TRBV30	.	TRBJ1-3	.	TGTGCCTGGGAGCTCGGGGGTGGAAACACCATATATTTT	CAWELGGGNTIYF
TRBV10-3	.	TRBJ1-2	.	TGTGCCATCAGTGGGTCAAGCGACTATGGCTACACCTTC	CAISGSSDYGYTF
TRBV6-1	.	TRBJ1-3	once	TGTGCCAGCAGTGAGAAGAGGAAACCCACCATATATTTT	CASSEKRKPTIYF
TRBV19	.	TRBJ2-1	.	TGTGCCAGTAGGGGGGCAGGGAGACAAGGCGAGCAGTTCTTC	CASRGAGRQGEQFF
TRBV6-5	.	TRBJ1-3	.	TGTGCCAGTTTGACCGGCGGCGGAAACACCATATATTTT	CASLTGGGNTIYF
TRBV13	.	TRBJ2-3	.	TGTGCCAGCAGCTTACTAACAGCCCAAAGGACAGATACGCAGTATTTT	CASSLLTAQRTDTQYF
TRBV5-5	.	TRBJ2-6	.	TGTGCCAGCAGCTTGGCACTCTCTGGGGCCAACGTCCTGACTTTC	CASSLALSGANVLTF
TRBV5-1	TRBD1	TRBJ1-6	.	TGCGCCAGCAGCTTGGAGGGACAGCATAATTCACCCCTCCACTTT	CASSLEGQHNSPLHF
TRBV10-3	.	TRBJ1-2	.	TGTGCCATCACCGGGACATACCAAAACTATGGCTACACCTTC	CAITGTYQNYGYTF
TRBV7-9	TRBD1	TRBJ1-5	.	TGTGCCAGCAGCTTAGGAGGGACAGGTAGAAATCAGCCCCAGCATTTT	CASSLGGTGRNQPQHF
TRBV19	.	TRBJ1-2	.	TGTGCCAGTACCTTAGCAAATAGTCCCAGAAACTTCTATGGCTACACCTTC	CASTLANSPRNFYGYTF
TRBV28	.	TRBJ1-3	.	TGTGCCAGCTGGGGGCAGGGTTTAAGTGGAAACACCATATATTTT	CASWGQGLSGNTIYF
TRBV9	.	TRBJ1-4	.	TGTGCCAGCAGCGCCGGAGGGGCTAATGAAAAACTGTTTTTT	CASSAGGANEKLFF
TRBV27	TRBD2	TRBJ2-1	.	TGTGCCAGCAGCCCCGACGGGACTAGCGGGAAATATGAGCAGTTCTTC	CASSPDGTSGKYEQFF
TRBV13	TRBD1	TRBJ1-1	.	TGTGCCAGCAGCCCGCGGGACAGGTGGTCTTCGGGCACTGAAGCTTTCTTT	CASSPRDRWSSGTEAFF
TRBV2	.	TRBJ1-1	.	TGTGCCAGCAGGTTACAGGGTGGGTTAACTGAAGCTTTCTTT	CASRLQGGLTEAFF
TRBV27	TRBD2	TRBJ2-1	.	TGTGCCAGCAGTTTAATTAGCGGGGTTAACAATGAGCAGTTCTTC	CASSLISGVNNEQFF
TRBV29-1	.	TRBJ2-3	.	TGCAGCGTTGTCCTAGGCACAGATACGCAGTATTTT	CSVVLGTDTQYF
TRBV6-5	TRBD1	TRBJ1-4	.	TGTGCCAGCAGTTACTTCACAGGGGGACGGTATGAAAAACTGTTTTTT	CASSYFTGGRYEKLFF
TRBV9	TRBD2	TRBJ2-7	.	TGTGCCAGCAGCCCATCCGGGGATTTAGCGGGAGTAAACGAGCAGTACTTC	CASSPSGDLAGVNEQYF
TRBV7-9	TRBD1	TRBJ1-4	.	TGTGCCAGCAGCCGAAGGGTGGACAGGGGGCATAATAGTGAAAAACTGTTTTTT	CASSRRVDRGHNSEKLFF
TRBV2	TRBD1	TRBJ1-5	.	TGTGCCAGCAGTTCGGACAGGGAAATTACTCAGCCCCAGCATTTT	CASSSDREITQPQHF
TRBV10-3	.	TRBJ1-3	.	TGTGCCGCGGGGGAAGCTGGAAACACCATATATTTT	CAAGEAGNTIYF